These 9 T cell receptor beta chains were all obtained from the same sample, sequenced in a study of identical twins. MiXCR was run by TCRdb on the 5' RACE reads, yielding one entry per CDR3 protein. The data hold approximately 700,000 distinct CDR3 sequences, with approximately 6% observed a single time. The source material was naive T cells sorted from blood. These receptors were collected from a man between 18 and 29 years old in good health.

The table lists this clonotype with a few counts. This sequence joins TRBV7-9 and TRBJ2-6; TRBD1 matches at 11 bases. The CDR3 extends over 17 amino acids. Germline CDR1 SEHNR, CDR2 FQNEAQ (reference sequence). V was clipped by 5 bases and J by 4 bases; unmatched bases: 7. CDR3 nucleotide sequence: TGTGCCAGCAGCGATGGGACAGGGGGGCTCGGGGCCAACGTCCTGACTTTC. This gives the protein CASSDGTGGLGANVLTF.

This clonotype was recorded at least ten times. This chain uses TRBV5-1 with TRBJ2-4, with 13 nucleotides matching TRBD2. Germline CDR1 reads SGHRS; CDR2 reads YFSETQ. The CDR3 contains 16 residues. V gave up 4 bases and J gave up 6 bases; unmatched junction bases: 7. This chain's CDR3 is CASSTRLAGGSNIQYF. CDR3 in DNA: TGCGCCAGCAGCACGCGACTAGCGGGAGGATCAAACATTCAGTACTTC. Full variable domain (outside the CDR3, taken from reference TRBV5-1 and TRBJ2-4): KAGVTQTPRYLIKTRGQQVTLSCSPISGHRSVSWYQQTPGQGLQFLFEYFSETQRNKGNFPGRFSGRQFSNSRSEMNVSTLELGDSALYLCASSTRLAGGSNIQYFGAGTRLSVL.

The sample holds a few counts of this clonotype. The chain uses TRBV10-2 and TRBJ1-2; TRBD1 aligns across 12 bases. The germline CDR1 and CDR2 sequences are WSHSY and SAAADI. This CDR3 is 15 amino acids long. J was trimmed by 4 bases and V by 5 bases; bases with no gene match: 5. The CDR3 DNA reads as TGCGCCAGCAGTCCGGGACAGGGGGCCCGCTATGGCTACACCTTC. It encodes CASSPGQGARYGYTF.

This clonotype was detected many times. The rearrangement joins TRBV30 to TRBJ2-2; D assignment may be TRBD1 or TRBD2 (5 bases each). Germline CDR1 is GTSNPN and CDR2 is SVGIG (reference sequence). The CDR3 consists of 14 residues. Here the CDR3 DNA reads TGTGCTGCCCGGGACGGCGGTAACACCGGGGAGCTGTTTTTT. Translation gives CAARDGGNTGELFF.

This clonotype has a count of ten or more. The DNA for the CDR3 is TGTGCCAGCAGTTCCCCCAGCGGGAGAGTTACAGATACGCAGTATTTT. Its protein is CASSSPSGRVTDTQYF. The gene calls are TRBV12-3 or TRBV12-4 and TRBJ2-3; 8 bases line up with TRBD2. The V gene end was trimmed by 4 bases and the J gene end by 3 bases; junction bases not matched to a gene: 9. The length of the CDR3 is 16 residues.

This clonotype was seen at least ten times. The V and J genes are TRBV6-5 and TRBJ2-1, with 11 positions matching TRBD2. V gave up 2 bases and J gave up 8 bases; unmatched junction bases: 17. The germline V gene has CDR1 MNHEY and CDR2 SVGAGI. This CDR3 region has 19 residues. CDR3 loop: CASSYGSFIAGGPKDEQFF. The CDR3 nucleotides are TGTGCCAGCAGTTACGGTAGTTTTATAGCGGGAGGGCCAAAGGATGAGCAGTTCTTC.

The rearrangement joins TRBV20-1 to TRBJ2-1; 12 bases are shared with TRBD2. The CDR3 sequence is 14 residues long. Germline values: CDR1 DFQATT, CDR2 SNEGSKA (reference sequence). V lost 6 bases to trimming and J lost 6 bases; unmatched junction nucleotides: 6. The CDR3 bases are TGCAGTGCCAAGGGACTAGCGGGCCTCAATGAGCAGTTCTTC. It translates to CSAKGLAGLNEQFF.

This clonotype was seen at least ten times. CDR3 amino acids: CSATATGTSGSKGSSYNEQFF. CDR3 nucleotide sequence: TGCAGTGCTACGGCAACCGGGACTAGCGGGAGTAAGGGCTCTAGCTACAATGAGCAGTTCTTC. The chain has TRBV20-1 and TRBJ2-1, with 14 bases that match TRBD2. The CDR3 is 21 residues long. The germline V gene encodes CDR1 DFQATT and CDR2 SNEGSKA (reference sequence). V was pared by 4 bases and J by 3 bases, with 20 bases of the junction left unmatched.

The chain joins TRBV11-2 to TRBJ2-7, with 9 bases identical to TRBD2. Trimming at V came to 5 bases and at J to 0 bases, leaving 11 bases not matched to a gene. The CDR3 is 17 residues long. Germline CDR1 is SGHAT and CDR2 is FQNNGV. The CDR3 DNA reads TGTGCCAGCAGCCCTTTTCCTAGCGGGATGACCTCCTACGAGCAGTACTTC. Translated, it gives CASSPFPSGMTSYEQYF. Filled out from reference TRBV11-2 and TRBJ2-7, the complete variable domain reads EAGVAQSPRYKIIEKRQSVAFWCNPISGHATLYWYQQILGQGPKLLIQFQNNGVVDDSQLPKDRFSAERLKGVDSTLKIQPAKLEDSAVYLCASSPFPSGMTSYEQYFGPGTRLTVT.